This is a list of T cell receptor beta chains from one sample in a study of blood T cell repertoires in COVID-19. Measured with immunoSEQ multiplex PCR; TCRdb has only the in-frame clones, and not every one. In the table there are about 91,000 clones, 82% of which are singletons. What was sequenced was peripheral blood. The receptor source for this set is a man aged 50-60 years with active or convalescent COVID-19. Both conserved end residues are part of each CDR3. Clone size is given for some rows only: seen once, a few or many times, or a class if the clone is expanded.

clone_size: NA; v_call: TRBV6-5; j_call: TRBJ2-6; cdr3_aa: CASTRAGANVLTF
clone_size: NA; v_call: TRBV6-5; j_call: TRBJ1-2; cdr3_aa: CASSYSTGANYGYTF
clone_size: NA; v_call: TRBV24-1; j_call: TRBJ1-1; cdr3_aa: CATSDSSGSTEAFF
clone_size: once; v_call: TRBV2; j_call: TRBJ2-1; cdr3_aa: CASSQEAGGQVEQFF
clone_size: NA; v_call: TRBV5-1; j_call: TRBJ2-2; cdr3_aa: CASSLSTGDTGELFF
clone_size: NA; v_call: TRBV10-1; j_call: TRBJ2-1; cdr3_aa: CASSDPTSGGFNEQFF
clone_size: NA; v_call: TRBV2; j_call: TRBJ1-5; cdr3_aa: CASTPDNYSNQPQHF
clone_size: NA; v_call: TRBV5-1; j_call: TRBJ2-5; cdr3_aa: CASSPGQGQETQYF
clone_size: NA; v_call: TRBV12-3/TRBV12-4; j_call: TRBJ1-4; cdr3_aa: CASSSRTREKLFF
clone_size: NA; v_call: TRBV29-1; j_call: TRBJ1-2; cdr3_aa: CSVWTSNYGYTF
clone_size: NA; v_call: TRBV2; j_call: TRBJ2-7; cdr3_aa: CASSALDSSYEQYF
clone_size: NA; v_call: TRBV11-2; j_call: TRBJ2-7; cdr3_aa: CASSSIGDRSYEQYF
clone_size: NA; v_call: TRBV30; j_call: TRBJ1-2; cdr3_aa: CAWRGDSQSYGYTF
clone_size: NA; v_call: TRBV20-1; j_call: TRBJ2-7; cdr3_aa: CSAQDRLEQYF
clone_size: NA; v_call: TRBV3-1/TRBV3-2; j_call: TRBJ2-5; cdr3_aa: CASSQGGLQETQYF
clone_size: NA; v_call: TRBV18; j_call: TRBJ1-2; cdr3_aa: CASSPGQGNGYTF
clone_size: NA; v_call: TRBV5-4; j_call: TRBJ2-2; cdr3_aa: CASSLEARTVNGELFF
clone_size: NA; v_call: TRBV12-3/TRBV12-4; j_call: TRBJ1-2; cdr3_aa: CASSFGRDYGYTF
clone_size: NA; v_call: TRBV7-6; j_call: TRBJ2-7; cdr3_aa: CASSLGTSGVYEQYF
clone_size: NA; v_call: TRBV10-3; j_call: TRBJ1-5; cdr3_aa: CASRQGVDQPQHF
clone_size: NA; v_call: TRBV30; j_call: TRBJ2-7; cdr3_aa: CAWSVETYEQYF
clone_size: NA; v_call: TRBV19; j_call: TRBJ2-1; cdr3_aa: CASTRLAGGLSYNEQFF
clone_size: NA; v_call: TRBV27; j_call: TRBJ1-1; cdr3_aa: CASSAQGGYNTEAFF
clone_size: NA; v_call: TRBV6-5; j_call: TRBJ2-7; cdr3_aa: CASSRGTGLSYEQYF
clone_size: NA; v_call: TRBV5-5; j_call: TRBJ2-5; cdr3_aa: CASSPGQEQETQYF
clone_size: NA; v_call: TRBV18; j_call: TRBJ2-1; cdr3_aa: CASSPPGTGNNEQFF
clone_size: NA; v_call: TRBV5-1; j_call: TRBJ2-7; cdr3_aa: CASSWQGVGEQYF
clone_size: NA; v_call: TRBV5-6; j_call: TRBJ1-4; cdr3_aa: CASSMDRGEKLFF
clone_size: NA; v_call: TRBV2; j_call: TRBJ2-5; cdr3_aa: CASSVEGGWETQYF